A selection of T cell receptor beta chains follows, all from one sample in a study of T cells in Graves' hyperthyroidism and ophthalmopathy. Each CDR3 protein is one row after TCRdb ran MiXCR on the multiplex PCR reads. This repertoire shows about 640,000 distinct CDR3 sequences, about 20% found once; its top ten account for roughly 30%. Sample: blood. Receptor source: a man aged 25-45 years with Graves' ophthalmopathy. Both conserved end residues are part of each CDR3. Fields, in order: CDR3 DNA, CDR3 protein, clone size, V gene, D gene, J gene. A D gene is named only where the DNA matches it firmly. The size field is filled for only some rows; it gives once, few, many or a size class.

CDR3nt: TGTGCCAGCAGCCCCTCCCCCTCCGAGCAGTACTTC; CDR3aa: CASSPSPSEQYF; abundance: .; v_gene: TRBV4-2; d_gene: .; j_gene: TRBJ2-7
CDR3nt: TGTGCCAGCAGTGAAAAGACTAGCGGGAGGTGGGCAGATACGCAGTATTTT; CDR3aa: CASSEKTSGRWADTQYF; abundance: .; v_gene: TRBV6-1; d_gene: TRBD2; j_gene: TRBJ2-3
CDR3nt: TGTGCCAGCTCACCAAGGGCGGCCGGATACAATGAGCAGTTCTTC; CDR3aa: CASSPRAAGYNEQFF; abundance: few; v_gene: TRBV18; d_gene: .; j_gene: TRBJ2-1
CDR3nt: TGTGCCAGCCAGGGGGCGAGGGCTGAAGCTTTCTTT; CDR3aa: CASQGARAEAFF; abundance: many; v_gene: TRBV6-1; d_gene: TRBD1; j_gene: TRBJ1-1
CDR3nt: TGTGCCAGCACCACTCGGAGTAGCGGGAGGGATGAGCAGTTCTTC; CDR3aa: CASTTRSSGRDEQFF; abundance: few; v_gene: TRBV6-1; d_gene: TRBD2; j_gene: TRBJ2-1
CDR3nt: TGCAGTGAACAGCCCGTCACTAATACGAATGGCTACACCTTC; CDR3aa: CSEQPVTNTNGYTF; abundance: few; v_gene: TRBV20-1; d_gene: .; j_gene: TRBJ1-2
CDR3nt: TGTGCCATCAGTGAGAAAGGGGATCAGCCCCAGCATTTT; CDR3aa: CAISEKGDQPQHF; abundance: .; v_gene: TRBV10-3; d_gene: .; j_gene: TRBJ1-5
CDR3nt: TGCGCCAGCAGCTTGGCTACCGCCGGGACTAGCGGGTACGAGCAGTACTTC; CDR3aa: CASSLATAGTSGYEQYF; abundance: many; v_gene: TRBV5-1; d_gene: TRBD2; j_gene: TRBJ2-7
CDR3nt: TGTGCCAGCAGTTACTCAAGTGGACAGGCCTACAATGAGCAGTTCTTC; CDR3aa: CASSYSSGQAYNEQFF; abundance: .; v_gene: TRBV6-2/TRBV6-3; d_gene: TRBD1; j_gene: TRBJ2-1
CDR3nt: TGTGCCAGCAGCTTTTCCTCGTCGGAAGCCAAAAACATTCAGTACTTC; CDR3aa: CASSFSSSEAKNIQYF; abundance: .; v_gene: TRBV7-9; d_gene: .; j_gene: TRBJ2-4
CDR3nt: TGCGCCAGCTGGACTAGCGGGAGTAATGAGCAGTTCTTC; CDR3aa: CASWTSGSNEQFF; abundance: .; v_gene: TRBV5-1; d_gene: TRBD2; j_gene: TRBJ2-1
CDR3nt: TGCAGTGCTAGGGCGTCTACAAACAGGGTCGAGACCCAGTACTTC; CDR3aa: CSARASTNRVETQYF; abundance: many; v_gene: TRBV20-1; d_gene: .; j_gene: TRBJ2-5
CDR3nt: TGTGCCAGCAGTGAAGGGGACAGGGAGAGCGCTGAAGCTTTCTTT; CDR3aa: CASSEGDRESAEAFF; abundance: .; v_gene: TRBV2; d_gene: TRBD1; j_gene: TRBJ1-1
CDR3nt: TGTGCCTGGAATAGCGGGAGCGCCTACAATGAGCAGTTCTTC; CDR3aa: CAWNSGSAYNEQFF; abundance: .; v_gene: TRBV30; d_gene: TRBD2; j_gene: TRBJ2-1
CDR3nt: TGTGCCATCAGTTCTCCGACAGCTAGCACAGATACGCAGTATTTT; CDR3aa: CAISSPTASTDTQYF; abundance: .; v_gene: TRBV10-3; d_gene: .; j_gene: TRBJ2-3
CDR3nt: TGTGCCAGCAGCTTAAACCCACCGGGGGCCGGTGAAGCTTTCTTT; CDR3aa: CASSLNPPGAGEAFF; abundance: few; v_gene: TRBV7-3; d_gene: .; j_gene: TRBJ1-1
CDR3nt: TGTGCCAGCAGTTACACAGGGGGATTTGAAAAACTGTTTTTT; CDR3aa: CASSYTGGFEKLFF; abundance: .; v_gene: TRBV6-5; d_gene: TRBD1; j_gene: TRBJ1-4
CDR3nt: TGCGCCAGCAGCCGTTATTCGGGACAGCTGAACACCGGGGAGCTGTTTTTT; CDR3aa: CASSRYSGQLNTGELFF; abundance: many; v_gene: TRBV5-1; d_gene: TRBD1; j_gene: TRBJ2-2
CDR3nt: TGCAGTGCCACTCCGCCCACTAGCAAAAACATTCAGTACTTC; CDR3aa: CSATPPTSKNIQYF; abundance: .; v_gene: TRBV20-1; d_gene: .; j_gene: TRBJ2-4
CDR3nt: TGTGCCAGCAGCCGCGGGACTAGCGGGATTGGCTTCAATGAGCAGTTCTTC; CDR3aa: CASSRGTSGIGFNEQFF; abundance: many; v_gene: TRBV7-9; d_gene: TRBD2; j_gene: TRBJ2-1
CDR3nt: TGTGCCAGCAGTTTGAGTGGGAAGCGCTACGAGCAGTACTTC; CDR3aa: CASSLSGKRYEQYF; abundance: many; v_gene: TRBV28; d_gene: .; j_gene: TRBJ2-7
CDR3nt: TGTGCCATCAGTGGTGGGACAGGGAACAATGAGCAGTTCTTC; CDR3aa: CAISGGTGNNEQFF; abundance: .; v_gene: TRBV10-3; d_gene: TRBD1; j_gene: TRBJ2-1
CDR3nt: TGTGCCTGGAGTCCCGGATATTCCTACGAGCAGTACTTC; CDR3aa: CAWSPGYSYEQYF; abundance: many; v_gene: TRBV30; d_gene: .; j_gene: TRBJ2-7
CDR3nt: TGCGCCAGCAGCTTGGGGCAGGGGGACGGAAAATCGAACACTGAAGCTTTCTTT; CDR3aa: CASSLGQGDGKSNTEAFF; abundance: .; v_gene: TRBV5-1; d_gene: TRBD1; j_gene: TRBJ1-1
CDR3nt: TGTGCCAGCAGCGTAGACCGAGGGGAATACACAGATACGCAGTATTTT; CDR3aa: CASSVDRGEYTDTQYF; abundance: .; v_gene: TRBV11-2; d_gene: .; j_gene: TRBJ2-3
CDR3nt: TGTGCCAGCAGTGCCCTGACAGGGGGCAAGGTCTACGAGCAGTACTTC; CDR3aa: CASSALTGGKVYEQYF; abundance: .; v_gene: TRBV25-1; d_gene: TRBD1; j_gene: TRBJ2-7
CDR3nt: TGTGCCAGCAGTAGAACAGGGGATGAAAAACTGTTTTTT; CDR3aa: CASSRTGDEKLFF; abundance: few; v_gene: TRBV6-1; d_gene: TRBD1; j_gene: TRBJ1-4
CDR3nt: TGTGCCAGCAGCTTGACAGGGGGCGCATTTGACACAGATACGCAGTATTTT; CDR3aa: CASSLTGGAFDTDTQYF; abundance: .; v_gene: TRBV5-5; d_gene: TRBD1; j_gene: TRBJ2-3
CDR3nt: TGTGCCAGCAGTTACACCGGGACGAGACCCTACGAGCAGTACTTC; CDR3aa: CASSYTGTRPYEQYF; abundance: few; v_gene: TRBV6-5; d_gene: .; j_gene: TRBJ2-7
CDR3nt: TGTGCCAGCAGTTCCCGAACAGGGACAGGGGTTAAGCCCCAGCATTTT; CDR3aa: CASSSRTGTGVKPQHF; abundance: many; v_gene: TRBV28; d_gene: TRBD1; j_gene: TRBJ1-5
CDR3nt: TGTGCCAGCAGTCGCGGGACAGGGAGTTGCTATGGCTACACCTTC; CDR3aa: CASSRGTGSCYGYTF; abundance: .; v_gene: TRBV12-3/TRBV12-4; d_gene: TRBD1; j_gene: TRBJ1-2
CDR3nt: TGTGCCAGCAGTCTTAGCGGGAGAACAGATACGCAGTATTTT; CDR3aa: CASSLSGRTDTQYF; abundance: many; v_gene: TRBV28; d_gene: TRBD2; j_gene: TRBJ2-3
CDR3nt: TGTGCCAGCAGTGCACAGGGGAGTCAGCCCCAGCATTTT; CDR3aa: CASSAQGSQPQHF; abundance: .; v_gene: TRBV6-1; d_gene: TRBD1; j_gene: TRBJ1-5
CDR3nt: TGTGCCAGCAGTTCCGGGGAGAGGAGACAAGAGACCCAGTACTTC; CDR3aa: CASSSGERRQETQYF; abundance: many; v_gene: TRBV28; d_gene: .; j_gene: TRBJ2-5
CDR3nt: TGTGCCACCAGTGGACACCGGCTAACTGAGCAGTTCTTC; CDR3aa: CATSGHRLTEQFF; abundance: many; v_gene: TRBV24-1; d_gene: .; j_gene: TRBJ2-1
CDR3nt: TGCGCCAGCACTACAGACAGGGGGCTCAATTCACCCCTCCACTTT; CDR3aa: CASTTDRGLNSPLHF; abundance: .; v_gene: TRBV4-1; d_gene: TRBD1; j_gene: TRBJ1-6
CDR3nt: TGTGCCTGGATTAAACCGGGACTCCAAGAGACCCAGTACTTC; CDR3aa: CAWIKPGLQETQYF; abundance: .; v_gene: TRBV30; d_gene: .; j_gene: TRBJ2-5
CDR3nt: TGTGCCAGTAGTGACACGAGGGGTAGGAGCTCTGGGGCCAACGTCCCGACTTTC; CDR3aa: CASSDTRGRSSGANVPTF; abundance: .; v_gene: TRBV19; d_gene: .; j_gene: TRBJ2-6
CDR3nt: TGTGCCAGCAGTTACTCGACGACGGAAATGAACACTGAAGCTTTCTTT; CDR3aa: CASSYSTTEMNTEAFF; abundance: many; v_gene: TRBV6-2/TRBV6-3; d_gene: .; j_gene: TRBJ1-1
CDR3nt: TGCAGTGCGGCCGCCGCGGTCCAAGAGACCCAGTACTTC; CDR3aa: CSAAAAVQETQYF; abundance: few; v_gene: TRBV20-1; d_gene: .; j_gene: TRBJ2-5
CDR3nt: TGTGCCAGCAGCTTGGACAGGATTAATTCACCCCTCCACTTT; CDR3aa: CASSLDRINSPLHF; abundance: few; v_gene: TRBV11-2; d_gene: TRBD1; j_gene: TRBJ1-6
CDR3nt: TGTGCCAGCAGGGGGGGACAGGGGACGACTAACTATGGCTACACCTTC; CDR3aa: CASRGGQGTTNYGYTF; abundance: many; v_gene: TRBV28; d_gene: TRBD1; j_gene: TRBJ1-2
CDR3nt: TGTGCCAGCAGTTTAGTAAGAGGGCGGGGCCAAGAGACCCAGTACTTC; CDR3aa: CASSLVRGRGQETQYF; abundance: few; v_gene: TRBV28; d_gene: .; j_gene: TRBJ2-5
CDR3nt: TGTGCCAGCACCGACAGGCTAGGCACAGATACGCAGTATTTT; CDR3aa: CASTDRLGTDTQYF; abundance: .; v_gene: TRBV6-2/TRBV6-3; d_gene: .; j_gene: TRBJ2-3
CDR3nt: TGTGCCAGCAGCTTAATAAACACCGGGGAGCTGTTTTTT; CDR3aa: CASSLINTGELFF; abundance: many; v_gene: TRBV11-2; d_gene: .; j_gene: TRBJ2-2
CDR3nt: TGCAGTGCTAGGGGGAGTAGCGGGAGAATTGGCACAGATACGCAGTATTTT; CDR3aa: CSARGSSGRIGTDTQYF; abundance: .; v_gene: TRBV20-1; d_gene: TRBD2; j_gene: TRBJ2-3
CDR3nt: TGTGCCAGCAGTTTATGGGTGGACAGGGGGATCAATGAGCAGTTCTTC; CDR3aa: CASSLWVDRGINEQFF; abundance: few; v_gene: TRBV27; d_gene: TRBD1; j_gene: TRBJ2-1